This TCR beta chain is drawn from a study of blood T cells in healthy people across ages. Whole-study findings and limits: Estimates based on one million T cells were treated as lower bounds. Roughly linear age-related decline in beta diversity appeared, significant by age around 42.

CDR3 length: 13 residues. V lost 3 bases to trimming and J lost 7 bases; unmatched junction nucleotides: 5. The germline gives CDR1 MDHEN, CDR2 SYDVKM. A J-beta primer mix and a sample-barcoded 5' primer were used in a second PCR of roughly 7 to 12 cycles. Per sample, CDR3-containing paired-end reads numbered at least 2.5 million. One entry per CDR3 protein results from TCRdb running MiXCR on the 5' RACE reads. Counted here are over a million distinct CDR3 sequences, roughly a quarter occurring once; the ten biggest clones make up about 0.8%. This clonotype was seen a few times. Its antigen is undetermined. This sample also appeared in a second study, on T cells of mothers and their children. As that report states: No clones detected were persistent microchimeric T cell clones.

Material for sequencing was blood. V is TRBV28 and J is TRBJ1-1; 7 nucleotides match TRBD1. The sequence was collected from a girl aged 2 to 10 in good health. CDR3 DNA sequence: TGTGCCAGCAGTTTGGTGCAGGGGGGTGAAGCTTTCTTT. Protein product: CASSLVQGGEAFF.